Listed below are T cell receptor beta chains from one sample, sequenced in a study of preoperative IRX-2 immunotherapy in early breast cancer. The method was immunoSEQ multiplex PCR; TCRdb's version includes in-frame clones alone and lacks a portion of them. The profile covers fewer than 3,500 clones, with around three quarters appearing a single time and approximately 13% taken by the ten largest. Sequenced here: tumor tissue, sampled after IRX-2 immunotherapy. These receptor sequences come from a human donor with breast cancer. The CDR3 runs from the conserved cysteine through the conserved F or W. Fields, in order: D gene, V gene, J gene, clone size, CDR3 protein, CDR3 DNA. D genes are given only for firm matches. Clone size is stated in some rows and not others, as once, few, many or a class when expanded.

d_gene: .; v_gene: TRBV6-8; j_gene: TRBJ1-5; abundance: .; CDR3aa: CASSEGWGNQPQHF; CDR3nt: TGTGCCAGCAGTGAGGGATGGGGCAATCAGCCCCAGCATTTT
d_gene: .; v_gene: TRBV6-7; j_gene: TRBJ2-3; abundance: .; CDR3aa: CASRGQGPSDTQYF; CDR3nt: TGTGCCAGCAGGGGGCAGGGCCCCTCAGATACGCAGTATTTT
d_gene: .; v_gene: TRBV6-8; j_gene: TRBJ1-4; abundance: .; CDR3aa: CASSYSGTYDEKLFF; CDR3nt: TGTGCCAGCAGTTACTCCGGGACCTATGATGAAAAACTGTTTTTT
d_gene: .; v_gene: TRBV6-1; j_gene: TRBJ2-7; abundance: .; CDR3aa: CASSEVDPGYEQYF; CDR3nt: TGTGCCAGCAGTGAAGTCGATCCAGGGTACGAGCAGTACTTC
d_gene: .; v_gene: TRBV28; j_gene: TRBJ1-2; abundance: .; CDR3aa: CASSLMTAYGYTF; CDR3nt: TGTGCCAGCAGTTTAATGACAGCCTATGGCTACACCTTC
d_gene: .; v_gene: TRBV11-3; j_gene: TRBJ1-1; abundance: .; CDR3aa: CASSWRGSVKEAFF; CDR3nt: TGTGCCAGCAGCTGGAGGGGTTCGGTCAAGGAAGCTTTCTTT
d_gene: TRBD1; v_gene: TRBV10-2; j_gene: TRBJ2-6; abundance: once; CDR3aa: CASSEPGQGSGANVLTF; CDR3nt: TGCGCCAGCAGTGAACCGGGACAGGGCTCTGGGGCCAACGTCCTGACTTTC
d_gene: TRBD1; v_gene: TRBV6-1; j_gene: TRBJ2-5; abundance: .; CDR3aa: CASSEGAGGGETQYF; CDR3nt: TGTGCCAGCAGTGAAGGGGCAGGGGGCGGGGAGACCCAGTACTTC
d_gene: .; v_gene: TRBV18; j_gene: TRBJ2-2; abundance: once; CDR3aa: CASSPNGLATGELFF; CDR3nt: TGTGCCAGCTCACCCAATGGACTGGCCACCGGGGAGCTGTTTTTT
d_gene: TRBD1; v_gene: TRBV11-3; j_gene: TRBJ1-2; abundance: .; CDR3aa: CASSPRQGTGYGYTF; CDR3nt: TGTGCCAGCAGCCCGAGACAGGGGACGGGCTATGGCTACACCTTC
d_gene: .; v_gene: TRBV19; j_gene: TRBJ1-2; abundance: .; CDR3aa: CASSPRSVRREGGYTF; CDR3nt: TGTGCCAGTAGTCCCCGGTCCGTTAGAAGGGAAGGGGGCTACACCTTC
d_gene: TRBD1; v_gene: TRBV11-3; j_gene: TRBJ2-2; abundance: .; CDR3aa: CASSPGEQGAVGELFF; CDR3nt: TGTGCCAGCAGCCCGGGGGAGCAGGGGGCTGTCGGGGAGCTGTTTTTT
d_gene: .; v_gene: TRBV6-8; j_gene: TRBJ2-7; abundance: .; CDR3aa: CASSGKGPGDYEQYF; CDR3nt: TGTGCCAGCAGTGGAAAGGGGCCGGGTGATTACGAGCAGTACTTC
d_gene: .; v_gene: TRBV6-8; j_gene: TRBJ1-1; abundance: .; CDR3aa: CASSYSYEGRKNTEAFF; CDR3nt: TGTGCCAGCAGTTACTCGTATGAGGGGAGGAAGAACACTGAAGCTTTCTTT
d_gene: .; v_gene: TRBV6-8; j_gene: TRBJ2-2; abundance: .; CDR3aa: CASSFRLANTGELFF; CDR3nt: TGTGCCAGCAGTTTCCGGCTAGCGAACACCGGGGAGCTGTTTTTT
d_gene: .; v_gene: TRBV18; j_gene: TRBJ1-4; abundance: once; CDR3aa: CASSPPMSTATNEKLFF; CDR3nt: TGTGCCAGCTCACCACCGATGTCTACTGCAACTAATGAAAAACTGTTTTTT
d_gene: .; v_gene: TRBV11-3; j_gene: TRBJ2-4; abundance: .; CDR3aa: CASSPWVGRPWFLVKNIQYF; CDR3nt: TGTGCCAGCAGCCCATGGGTCGGCAGGCCGTGGTTTTTAGTCAAAAACATTCAGTACTTC
d_gene: TRBD2; v_gene: TRBV6-8; j_gene: TRBJ2-3; abundance: .; CDR3aa: CASSQTSGRTDTQYF; CDR3nt: TGTGCCAGCAGCCAAACTAGCGGGCGCACAGATACGCAGTATTTT
d_gene: .; v_gene: TRBV6-8; j_gene: TRBJ2-3; abundance: .; CDR3aa: CASSYVGRTDTDTQYF; CDR3nt: TGTGCCAGCAGTTACGTGGGAAGGACAGACACAGATACGCAGTATTTT
d_gene: .; v_gene: TRBV6-8; j_gene: TRBJ1-1; abundance: .; CDR3aa: CASRKTKNTEAFF; CDR3nt: TGTGCCAGCAGAAAAACGAAGAACACTGAAGCTTTCTTT
d_gene: TRBD2; v_gene: TRBV28; j_gene: TRBJ2-1; abundance: large; CDR3aa: CASSFGLAGAGEQFF; CDR3nt: TGTGCCAGCAGTTTCGGGCTAGCGGGAGCGGGTGAGCAGTTCTTC
d_gene: .; v_gene: TRBV6-8; j_gene: TRBJ2-1; abundance: once; CDR3aa: CASFRLSEDEQFF; CDR3nt: TGTGCCTCCTTCCGGCTCTCTGAGGATGAGCAGTTCTTC
d_gene: TRBD2; v_gene: TRBV30; j_gene: TRBJ2-5; abundance: .; CDR3aa: CAWSGLAGGPKGETQYF; CDR3nt: TGTGCCTGGAGTGGGTTAGCGGGAGGGCCTAAGGGAGAGACCCAGTACTTC
d_gene: TRBD1; v_gene: TRBV29-1; j_gene: TRBJ1-1; abundance: .; CDR3aa: CSVDRGAGEAFF; CDR3nt: TGCAGCGTTGACAGGGGGGCAGGTGAAGCTTTCTTT
d_gene: TRBD1; v_gene: TRBV11-3; j_gene: TRBJ1-3; abundance: .; CDR3aa: CASSLAGQGGGNTIYF; CDR3nt: TGTGCCAGCAGCTTGGCGGGACAGGGTGGGGGAAACACCATATATTTT
d_gene: .; v_gene: TRBV6-8; j_gene: TRBJ2-5; abundance: .; CDR3aa: CASSEAVQETQYF; CDR3nt: TGTGCCAGCAGTGAGGCAGTCCAAGAGACCCAGTACTTC
d_gene: .; v_gene: TRBV19; j_gene: TRBJ2-1; abundance: .; CDR3aa: CASTTGAAEQFF; CDR3nt: TGTGCCAGTACTACGGGAGCCGCTGAGCAGTTCTTC
d_gene: .; v_gene: TRBV11-3; j_gene: TRBJ2-3; abundance: .; CDR3aa: CASRGPGLEEGTQYF; CDR3nt: TGTGCCAGCAGAGGTCCCGGGCTCGAGGAGGGTACGCAGTATTTT
d_gene: .; v_gene: TRBV28; j_gene: TRBJ1-1; abundance: few; CDR3aa: CASSLLPTPNTEAFF; CDR3nt: TGTGCCAGCAGTTTGCTTCCAACCCCCAACACTGAAGCTTTCTTT
d_gene: .; v_gene: TRBV18; j_gene: TRBJ2-1; abundance: .; CDR3aa: CASSPVGGLSADEQFF; CDR3nt: TGTGCCAGCTCACCTGTCGGGGGCCTAAGTGCGGATGAGCAGTTCTTC
d_gene: .; v_gene: TRBV22-1; j_gene: TRBJ1-2; abundance: .; CDR3aa: CASPSGTEYGYTF; CDR3nt: TGTGCCAGCCCCTCCGGGACAGAATATGGCTACACCTTC
d_gene: .; v_gene: TRBV28; j_gene: TRBJ2-6; abundance: .; CDR3aa: CASSGLSGANVLTF; CDR3nt: TGTGCCAGCAGTGGCCTCTCTGGGGCCAACGTCCTGACTTTC
d_gene: .; v_gene: TRBV12-5; j_gene: TRBJ1-4; abundance: .; CDR3aa: CGTLPTEKLFF; CDR3nt: TGTGGGACTCTTCCCACTGAAAAACTGTTTTTT